Shown below are 26 T cell receptor beta chains from a single sample sequenced in a study of siplizumab effects on memory and regulatory T cells. Produced via immunoSEQ multiplex PCR; TCRdb's table is partial and in-frame only. The sample holds approximately 98,000 clones, around 94% seen once. The material sequenced was non-Treg CD4+ T cells sorted from blood. The source of these receptors is a human donor in good health.

V usage is TRBV28 and J usage is TRBJ2-4; 7 positions agree with TRBD1. The CDR3 contains 14 residues. With V trimmed by 6 bases and J by 1 base, 3 bases remained unmatched. Germline V gives CDR1 MDHEN, CDR2 SYDVKM. CDR3 bases: TGTGCCAGCAGAATGGACAGGGCCAAAAACATTCAGTACTTC. Translated, it gives CASRMDRAKNIQYF.

This sequence joins TRBV19 and TRBJ2-2; D gene ambiguous. Germline CDR1 LNHDA, CDR2 SQIVND (reference sequence). The CDR3 length is 12 residues. Trimming left V 3 bases short and J 4 bases short, with 3 bases between. CDR3 DNA: TGTGCCAGTAGTATCCCCACCGGGGAGCTGTTTTTT. This encodes CASSIPTGELFF. Using reference TRBV19 and TRBJ2-2 for the parts outside the CDR3, the full variable domain is DGGITQSPKYLFRKEGQNVTLSCEQNLNHDAMYWYRQDPGQGLRLIYYSQIVNDFQKGDIAEGYSVSREKKESFPLTVTSAQKNPTAFYLCASSIPTGELFFGEGSRLTVL.

The chain is built from TRBV30 and TRBJ2-4; 14 positions agree with TRBD2. Germline trimming cut 4 bases from V and 0 bases from J; bases unmatched to any gene: 17. Germline values: CDR1 GTSNPN, CDR2 SVGIG (reference sequence). The CDR3 covers 21 residues. CDR3 nucleotide sequence: TGTGCCTGGATAGAACCTACCAAGACTAGCGGGAGGGCCGAAGCCAAAAACATTCAGTACTTC. It encodes CAWIEPTKTSGRAEAKNIQYF.

The chain joins TRBV9 to TRBJ2-2; 7 nucleotides agree with TRBD2. Germline-derived CDR1 and CDR2 are SGDLS and YYNGEE. This CDR3 has 16 residues. J lost 4 bases, V lost 0 bases, and 6 bases had no gene match. This CDR3 reads CASSVALGGSTGELFF. As DNA, the CDR3 is TGTGCCAGCAGCGTAGCTTTGGGAGGGAGCACCGGGGAGCTGTTTTTT.

The gene calls are TRBV11-2 and TRBJ2-7; D might be TRBD1 (5 bases). Trimming took off 2 bases at V and 4 bases at J, with 12 bases between the two ends. This CDR3 has 14 residues. CDR1 SGHAT and CDR2 FQNNGV come from the germline V gene. The CDR3: CASSLLQGGYEQYF. CDR3 nucleotide sequence: TGTGCCAGCAGCTTACTCCAGGGTGGGTACGAGCAGTACTTC.

The chain has TRBV19 and TRBJ1-2, with 7 bases fitting TRBD1. The CDR3 consists of 15 residues. Germline V CDR1 and CDR2: LNHDA, SQIVND (reference sequence). Unmatched junction bases numbered 9, after V lost 6 bases and J lost 2 bases. CDR3 in amino acids: CASREMVQGNYGYTF. The DNA for the CDR3 is TGTGCCAGTAGGGAAATGGTACAGGGGAACTATGGCTACACCTTC.

The count of this clone is one. The chain carries TRBV28 and TRBJ2-5; D gene unclear. Trimming pared 6 bases from V and 2 bases from J, leaving 10 bases between. This CDR3 is built from 13 residues. From germline, CDR1 is MDHEN and CDR2 SYDVKM. The CDR3 sequence: CASSPSTQETQYF. The CDR3 bases are TGTGCCAGCAGCCCATCAACACAAGAGACCCAGTACTTC.

V is TRBV5-1 and J is TRBJ2-6, with D possibly being TRBD1 (5 bases). Looked up from germline, CDR1 is SGHRS and CDR2 is YFSETQ. Trimming stripped 1 base from V and 0 bases from J, with 11 bases between. This CDR3 is built from 17 residues. CDR3 amino acids: CASSLLQDNSGANVLTF. CDR3 DNA: TGCGCCAGCAGCTTGCTGCAGGACAACTCTGGGGCCAACGTCCTGACTTTC.

This chain links TRBV10-2 with TRBJ2-1; D might be TRBD2 (7 bases). CDR1 WSHSY and CDR2 SAAADI come from the germline V gene. The length of the CDR3 is 13 residues. Trimming took 6 bases from V and 6 from J, leaving 12 bases between them. CDR3 coding DNA: TGCGCCAGCAGGTGGGGGGGGGCCAATGAGCAGTTCTTC. It encodes CASRWGGANEQFF.

This chain connects TRBV28 to TRBJ2-7; 8 positions match TRBD1. V shed 5 bases and J 5 bases; nucleotides not matched to a gene: 11. The germline V gene has CDR1 MDHEN and CDR2 SYDVKM. This CDR3 spans 15 amino acids. CDR3 loop: CASSSSGTGFDEQYF. DNA for the CDR3: TGTGCCAGCAGTAGCTCCGGGACAGGTTTTGACGAGCAGTACTTC.

CDR3 bases: TGTGCCAGCAGCGTAGAACTGGGACCCCTTGGATACAATGAGCAGTTCTTC. It translates to CASSVELGPLGYNEQFF. The J gene is TRBJ2-1, the V gene TRBV9; D may match TRBD1 or TRBD2 (5 bases each). The CDR3 contains 17 residues. Germline V gives CDR1 SGDLS, CDR2 YYNGEE. Trimming pared 0 bases from V and 4 bases from J, leaving 17 bases between. Drawing the rest from reference TRBV9 and TRBJ2-1, the complete variable domain is DSGVTQTPKHLITATGQRVTLRCSPRSGDLSVYWYQQSLDQGLQFLIQYYNGEERAKGNILERFSAQQFPDLHSELNLSSLELGDSALYFCASSVELGPLGYNEQFFGPGTRLTVL.

CDR3 DNA sequence: TGTGCCAGCAGCTTAAGGCAGGGCAAGAGCTCTGGAAACACCATATATTTT. As protein: CASSLRQGKSSGNTIYF. The chain is built from TRBV7-6 and TRBJ1-3, with a tentative D call TRBD1 (5 bases). In germline, CDR1 is SGHVS, CDR2 FNYEAQ. CDR3 length equals 17 residues. Trimming cost V 2 bases and J 0 bases, with 14 bases left between them.

The table lists this clone with a count of one. The J gene is TRBJ2-7, the V gene TRBV11-2, with 8 positions matching TRBD2. V lost 6 bases, J lost 1 base, and 8 bases stayed unmatched. This CDR3 spans 15 amino acids. Germline CDR1 and CDR2: SGHAT and FQNNGV. For the CDR3, the DNA is TGTGCCAGCAGTATAGCGGGACCGAAGTCCTACGAGCAGTACTTC. Translated: CASSIAGPKSYEQYF.

CDR3 sequence reads: CASSTWTGSVSYNEQFF. In DNA form, the CDR3 reads TGCGCCAGCAGCACCTGGACAGGGTCTGTCTCCTACAATGAGCAGTTCTTC. This chain joins TRBV5-1 and TRBJ2-1; 8 nucleotides line up with TRBD1. Germline CDR1 and CDR2: SGHRS and YFSETQ. The CDR3 extends over 17 amino acids. V lost 4 bases, J lost 0 bases, and 9 bases stayed unmatched.

This sequence joins TRBV25-1 and TRBJ2-3, with 8 positions matching TRBD1. The junction had 8 bases not matched to a gene; V was cut back by 2 bases and J by 4 bases. This CDR3 region has 16 residues. The germline V gene encodes CDR1 MGHDK and CDR2 SYGVNS. This chain's CDR3 is CASSEIGQGSADTQYF. DNA of the CDR3: TGTGCCAGCAGTGAAATCGGACAGGGAAGCGCAGATACGCAGTATTTT. Complete variable domain (other parts from reference TRBV25-1 and TRBJ2-3): EADIYQTPRYLVIGTGKKITLECSQTMGHDKMYWYQQDPGMELHLIHYSYGVNSTEKGDLSSESTVSRIRTEHFPLTLESARPSHTSQYLCASSEIGQGSADTQYFGPGTRLTVL.

CDR3 protein: CASSLMGDPLKNIQYF. In DNA, the CDR3 is TGTGCCAGCAGCTTGATGGGGGACCCCCTTAAAAACATTCAGTACTTC. V is TRBV5-6 and J is TRBJ2-4; D tentatively reads TRBD1 or TRBD2 (5 bases each). CDR3 length: 16 residues. Germline values: CDR1 SGHDT, CDR2 YYEEEE. Trimming removed 1 base from V and 4 bases from J, with 15 bases in between.

The chain employs TRBV5-1 and TRBJ2-7; the match to TRBD2 covers 8 bases. This CDR3 spans 15 amino acids. V was clipped by 2 bases and J by 5 bases; unmatched bases: 9. In germline, CDR1 is SGHRS, CDR2 YFSETQ. CDR3 amino acids: CASSFSGGGLDEQYF. For the CDR3, the DNA is TGCGCCAGCAGCTTTTCGGGAGGGGGGTTAGACGAGCAGTACTTC.

The rearrangement links TRBV28 to TRBJ2-7, with D tentatively TRBD2 (6 bases). The CDR3 is made up of 14 amino acids. Germline lookup yields CDR1 MDHEN and CDR2 SYDVKM. The V end lost 6 bases, the J end lost 4 bases, and 16 bases lay between the germline ends. CDR3 region: CASRDRDSTYEQYF. The DNA of the CDR3 is TGTGCCAGCAGGGACCGGGACTCGACTTACGAGCAGTACTTC.

This rearrangement joins TRBV6-6 to TRBJ2-7; 7 nucleotides agree with TRBD1. With 2 bases clipped from V and 7 bases from J, the junction kept 8 bases outside the gene matches. This CDR3 has 14 amino acids. From germline, CDR1 is MNHNY and CDR2 SVGAGI (reference sequence). CDR3 protein: CASSYTGQSGEQYF. In nucleotides, the CDR3 is TGTGCCAGCAGTTACACGGGACAGTCGGGGGAGCAGTACTTC.

J is TRBJ2-7 and V is TRBV7-6, with 9 bases matching TRBD2. Germline V gene sequence: CDR1 SGHVS, CDR2 FNYEAQ. The V gene end was trimmed by 2 bases and the J gene end by 5 bases; junction bases not matched to a gene: 7. The CDR3 has 15 amino acids. The CDR3 loop reads CASSLKAGGPHEQYF. For the CDR3, the DNA is TGTGCCAGCAGCTTAAAGGCGGGAGGGCCCCACGAGCAGTACTTC.

V usage is TRBV30 and J usage is TRBJ2-7; TRBD1 matches 10 bases. Trimming took 6 bases from V and 0 from J; bases not matched to a gene: 8. The length of the CDR3 is 15 residues. The germline CDR1 and CDR2 sequences are GTSNPN and SVGIG (reference sequence). The CDR3 protein is CACLPGQGPSYEQYF. The CDR3 DNA reads TGTGCCTGCCTCCCGGGACAGGGGCCCTCCTACGAGCAGTACTTC.

The genes are TRBV11-2 and TRBJ2-7; TRBD1 agrees at 8 bases. J was trimmed by 3 bases and V by 1 base; bases with no gene match: 5. This CDR3 is built from 15 residues. The germline V gene encodes CDR1 SGHAT and CDR2 FQNNGV. The CDR3 here is CASSLGGQGFYEQYF. The CDR3 coding sequence is TGTGCCAGCAGCTTAGGTGGACAGGGTTTCTACGAGCAGTACTTC.

The J gene is TRBJ2-1, the V gene TRBV27; TRBD2 matches at 11 bases. The CDR3 is 15 amino acids. CDR1 and CDR2 from the germline V gene are MNHEY and SMNVEV (reference sequence). With V trimmed by 6 bases and J by 5 bases, 6 bases remained unmatched. CDR3 region: CASSGSGRGNNEQFF. CDR3 nucleotides: TGTGCCAGCAGCGGTAGCGGGAGGGGAAACAATGAGCAGTTCTTC.

The chain combines TRBV27 with TRBJ2-2; TRBD2 aligns across 9 bases. V trimming: 5 bases; J trimming: 2 bases; junction bases outside the gene matches: 6. Germline lookup yields CDR1 MNHEY and CDR2 SMNVEV (reference sequence). The CDR3 spans 16 residues. CDR3 amino acids: CASSLRLAGNTGELFF. CDR3 coding DNA: TGTGCCAGCAGTCTCAGGCTAGCGGGAAACACCGGGGAGCTGTTTTTT.

The chain joins TRBV18 to TRBJ2-7; perhaps TRBD1 as D (6 bases). The V end lost 6 bases, the J end lost 4 bases, and 19 bases lay between the germline ends. CDR1 is KGHSH, CDR2 LQKENI, per germline. The CDR3 runs to 15 residues. For the CDR3, the DNA is TGTGCCAGCTCCTTTGAGGGGGTTATAACATACGAGCAGTACTTC. This sequence encodes CASSFEGVITYEQYF.

The chain joins TRBV5-1 to TRBJ2-5, with D maybe TRBD1 (6 bases). This CDR3 has 15 residues. V was trimmed by 4 bases and J by 5 bases, leaving 18 bases between them. The germline CDR1 and CDR2 sequences are SGHRS and YFSETQ. The CDR3 sequence: CASSRVQQGGETQYF. DNA for the CDR3: TGCGCCAGCAGCCGAGTCCAACAGGGTGGGGAGACCCAGTACTTC.